Listed here is a single T cell receptor beta chain. The CDR3 is 14 residues long. Germline V gene data show CDR1 as SGHTA and CDR2 as FQGNSA. Trimming stripped 5 bases from V and 5 bases from J, with 13 bases between. The data were taken from a study of T cell changes during pregnancy in multiple sclerosis. The method was immunoSEQ multiplex PCR; TCRdb's version includes in-frame clones alone and lacks a portion of them. The sample contains approximately 39,000 clones, roughly 89% of which appear only once. The chain links TRBV7-2 to TRBJ2-1, with TRBD2 as a possible D gene (6 bases). The specimen was CD4+ T cells from peripheral blood mononuclear cells, collected in the second trimester of pregnancy. The sequence derives from a female donor with multiple sclerosis, enrolled in a pregnancy study. The CDR3 region is CASSLRLVHNEQFF. In DNA, the CDR3 is TGTGCCAGCAGCCTGAGACTAGTCCACAATGAGCAGTTCTTC.